Listed here is a single T cell receptor (beta chain). Its antigen is currently unknown. The table came from immunoSEQ multiplex PCR; TCRdb's copy has only in-frame clones and leaves some out. The table lists approximately 90,000 clones, about nine tenths of them singletons. The data were taken from a study of PD-1 blockade in classical Hodgkin lymphoma. General study findings and limits: CD4+ TCR diversity rose significantly by C4D1, and CD8+ TCR diversity did not.

V lost 5 bases and J lost 6; bases outside the gene matches: 22. The CDR3 totals 19 residues. Germline-derived CDR1 and CDR2 are LNHDA and SQIVND (reference sequence). Following autologous stem cell transplantation, relapse occurred in every patient, and exposure to brentuximab vedotin varied. The source of this sequence is a human donor with classical Hodgkin lymphoma. The sample in question was peripheral blood mononuclear cells (PBMCs), obtained before the second cycle of nivolumab. This sequence joins TRBV19 and TRBJ1-2; 9 positions match TRBD1. CDR3 region: CASSLLAGGQGESSHGYTF. The CDR3 nucleotides read TGTGCCAGTAGTCTCCTCGCGGGGGGACAGGGCGAGAGTTCTCATGGCTACACCTTC.